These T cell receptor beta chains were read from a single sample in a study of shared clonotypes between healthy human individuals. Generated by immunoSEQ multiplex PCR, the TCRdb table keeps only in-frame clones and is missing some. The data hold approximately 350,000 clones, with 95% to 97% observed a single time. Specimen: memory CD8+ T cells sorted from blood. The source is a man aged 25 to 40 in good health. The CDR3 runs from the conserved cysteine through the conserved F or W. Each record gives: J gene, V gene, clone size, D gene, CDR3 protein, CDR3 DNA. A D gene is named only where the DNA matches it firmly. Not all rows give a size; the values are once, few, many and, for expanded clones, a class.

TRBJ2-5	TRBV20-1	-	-	CSARKGETQYF	TGCAGTGCTAGAAAGGGGGAGACCCAGTACTTC
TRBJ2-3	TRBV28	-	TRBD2	CASSLIGTSGSDTQYF	TGTGCCAGCAGTTTAATCGGGACTAGCGGGAGTGATACGCAGTATTTT
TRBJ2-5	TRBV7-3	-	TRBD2	CASSASSGRETQYF	TGTGCCAGCAGCGCATCTAGCGGGCGGGAGACCCAGTACTTC
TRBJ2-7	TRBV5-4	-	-	CASSSDHYEQYF	TGTGCCAGCAGCTCGGACCACTACGAGCAGTACTTC
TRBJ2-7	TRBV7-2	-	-	CASSLVGGFSYEQYF	TGTGCCAGCAGCTTAGTTGGGGGTTTTTCCTACGAGCAGTACTTC
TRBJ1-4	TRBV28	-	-	CASSSPFGAEKLFF	TGTGCCAGCAGCTCCCCCTTCGGAGCCGAAAAACTGTTTTTT
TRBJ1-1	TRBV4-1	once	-	CASSQVAGMGTEAFF	TGCGCCAGCAGCCAAGTTGCAGGGATGGGCACTGAAGCTTTCTTT
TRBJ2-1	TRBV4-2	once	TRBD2	CASSQGGPAGGNEQFF	TGTGCCAGCAGCCAAGGAGGTCCAGCGGGAGGCAATGAGCAGTTCTTC
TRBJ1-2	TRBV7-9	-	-	CASSLVGKNGYTF	TGTGCCAGCAGCTTAGTGGGGAAAAATGGCTACACCTTC
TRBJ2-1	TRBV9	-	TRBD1	CASSVAGGSYNEQFF	TGTGCCAGCAGCGTAGCAGGGGGCTCCTACAATGAGCAGTTCTTC
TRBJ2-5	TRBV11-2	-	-	CASSSTMSGQYF	TGTGCCAGCAGCTCCACAATGTCTGGCCAGTACTTC
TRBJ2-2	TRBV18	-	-	CASSRPGTVGTGELFF	TGTGCCAGCTCTCGACCGGGCACCGTCGGCACCGGGGAGCTGTTTTTT
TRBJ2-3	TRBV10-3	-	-	CAISEYRALRDTQYF	TGTGCCATCAGTGAGTATAGGGCCTTGAGGGATACGCAGTATTTT
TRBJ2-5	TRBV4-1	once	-	CASSRGRAETQYF	TGCGCCAGCAGCCGGGGTCGTGCGGAGACCCAGTACTTC
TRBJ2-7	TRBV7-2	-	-	CASSSGMGSYEQYF	TGTGCCAGCAGCTCAGGAATGGGCTCCTACGAGCAGTACTTC
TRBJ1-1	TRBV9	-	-	CASSPPGGRNTEAFF	TGTGCCAGCAGCCCCCCGGGGGGGAGGAACACTGAAGCTTTCTTT
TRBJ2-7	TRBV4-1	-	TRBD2	CASSQTPSGSSYEQYF	TGCGCCAGCAGCCAAACCCCTAGCGGCAGCTCCTACGAGCAGTACTTC
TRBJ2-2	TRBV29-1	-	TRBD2	CSVGGGADVNTGELFF	TGCAGCGTTGGGGGAGGGGCAGATGTGAACACCGGGGAGCTGTTTTTT
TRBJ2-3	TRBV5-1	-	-	CASSPRSGTQYF	TGCGCCAGCAGCCCAAGATCCGGTACGCAGTATTTT
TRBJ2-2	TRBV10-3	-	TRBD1	CAISAGGSPTGELFF	TGTGCCATCAGTGCAGGGGGAAGTCCCACCGGGGAGCTGTTTTTT
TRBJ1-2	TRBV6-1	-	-	CASSEGRGTNTF	TGTGCCAGCAGTGAAGGGCGAGGGACAAACACCTTC
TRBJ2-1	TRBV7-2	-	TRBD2	CASGMSSGSGEQFF	TGTGCCAGCGGTATGTCTAGCGGGAGTGGTGAGCAGTTCTTC
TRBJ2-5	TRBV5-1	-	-	CASRRTDRETQYF	TGCGCCAGCAGACGGACCGATCGGGAGACCCAGTACTTC